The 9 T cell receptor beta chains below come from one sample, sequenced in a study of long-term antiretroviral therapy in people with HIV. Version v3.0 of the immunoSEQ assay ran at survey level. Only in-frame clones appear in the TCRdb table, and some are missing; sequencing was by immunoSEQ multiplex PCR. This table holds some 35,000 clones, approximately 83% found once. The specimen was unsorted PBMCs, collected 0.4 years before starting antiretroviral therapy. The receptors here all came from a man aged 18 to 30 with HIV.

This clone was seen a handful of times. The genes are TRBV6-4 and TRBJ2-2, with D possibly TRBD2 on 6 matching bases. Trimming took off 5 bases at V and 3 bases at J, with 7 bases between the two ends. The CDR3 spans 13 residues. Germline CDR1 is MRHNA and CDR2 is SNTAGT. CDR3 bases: TGTGCCAGCAGTTCGGGGGACACCGGGGAGCTGTTTTTT. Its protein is CASSSGDTGELFF.

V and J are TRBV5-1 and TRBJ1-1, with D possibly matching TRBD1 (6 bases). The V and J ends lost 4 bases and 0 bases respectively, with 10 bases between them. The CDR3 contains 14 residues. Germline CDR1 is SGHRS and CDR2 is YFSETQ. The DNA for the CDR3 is TGCGCCAGCAGCCGGGCAGGGGTGAACACTGAAGCTTTCTTT. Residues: CASSRAGVNTEAFF.

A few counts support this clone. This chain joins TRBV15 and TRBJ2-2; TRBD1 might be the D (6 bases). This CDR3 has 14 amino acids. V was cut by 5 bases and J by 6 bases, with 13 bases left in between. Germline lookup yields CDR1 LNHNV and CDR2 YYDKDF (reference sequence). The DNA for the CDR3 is TGTGCCACCAGCGGCCTAGGGGGTCCCGGGGAGCTGTTTTTT. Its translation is CATSGLGGPGELFF. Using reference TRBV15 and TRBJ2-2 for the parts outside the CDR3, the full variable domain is DAMVIQNPRYQVTQFGKPVTLSCSQTLNHNVMYWYQQKSSQAPKLLFHYYDKDFNNEADTPDNFQSRRPNTSFCFLDIRSPGLGDTAMYLCATSGLGGPGELFFGEGSRLTVL.

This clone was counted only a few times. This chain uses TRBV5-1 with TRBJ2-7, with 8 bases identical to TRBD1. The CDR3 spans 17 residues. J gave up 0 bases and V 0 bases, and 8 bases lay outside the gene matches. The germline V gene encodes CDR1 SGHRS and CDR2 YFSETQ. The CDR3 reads CASSLDRTGSYSYEQYF. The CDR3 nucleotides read TGCGCCAGCAGCTTGGACCGGACAGGGTCCTACTCCTACGAGCAGTACTTC. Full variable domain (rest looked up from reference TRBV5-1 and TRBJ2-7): KAGVTQTPRYLIKTRGQQVTLSCSPISGHRSVSWYQQTPGQGLQFLFEYFSETQRNKGNFPGRFSGRQFSNSRSEMNVSTLELGDSALYLCASSLDRTGSYSYEQYFGPGTRLTVT.

CDR3: CASRTFGQGWGGYTF. DNA for the CDR3: TGTGCCAGCAGAACCTTTGGACAGGGTTGGGGTGGCTACACCTTC. The chain couples TRBV27 to TRBJ1-2; 8 bases align to TRBD1. The CDR3 covers 15 residues. The trim removed 6 bases at V and 7 bases at J, leaving 13 bases unmatched. Germline V CDR1 and CDR2: MNHEY, SMNVEV (reference sequence).

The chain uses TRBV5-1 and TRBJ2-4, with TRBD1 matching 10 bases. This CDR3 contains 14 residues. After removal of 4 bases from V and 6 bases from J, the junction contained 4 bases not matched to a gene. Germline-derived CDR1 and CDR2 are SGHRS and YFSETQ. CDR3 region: CASSGTGEGNIQYF. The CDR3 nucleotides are TGCGCCAGCAGCGGGACAGGGGAGGGAAACATTCAGTACTTC.

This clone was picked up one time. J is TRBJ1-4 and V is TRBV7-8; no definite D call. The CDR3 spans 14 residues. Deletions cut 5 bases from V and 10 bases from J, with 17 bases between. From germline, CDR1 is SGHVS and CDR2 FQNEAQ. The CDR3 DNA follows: TGTGCCAGCAGCCAAGGATCCTCCCTCGGAAAACTGTTTTTT. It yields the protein CASSQGSSLGKLFF.

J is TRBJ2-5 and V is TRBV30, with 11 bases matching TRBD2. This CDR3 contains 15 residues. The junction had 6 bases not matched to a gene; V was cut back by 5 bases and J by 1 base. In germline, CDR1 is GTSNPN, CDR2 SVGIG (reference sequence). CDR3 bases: TGTGCCTGGCAAAGACTAGCGGGGCCCCAAGAGACCCAGTACTTC. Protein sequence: CAWQRLAGPQETQYF.

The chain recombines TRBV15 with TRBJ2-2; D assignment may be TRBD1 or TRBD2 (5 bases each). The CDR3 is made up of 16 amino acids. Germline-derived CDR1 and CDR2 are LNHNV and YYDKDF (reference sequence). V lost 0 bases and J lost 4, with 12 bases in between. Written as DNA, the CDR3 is TGTGCCACCAGCAGAGATGAGGGGTACGCCACCGGGGAGCTGTTTTTT. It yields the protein CATSRDEGYATGELFF.